These T cell receptor beta chains were read from a single sample in a study of blood T cell repertoires in COVID-19. Clones were read by immunoSEQ multiplex PCR, and TCRdb kept only the in-frame ones, dropping some. This table has 60,000 to 75,000 clones, around nine tenths appearing once. The specimen was peripheral blood. The receptors here all came from a woman older than 75 with acute or convalescent COVID-19. The CDR3 runs from the conserved cysteine through the conserved F or W. Size is stated for part of the rows, as once, few or many counts, or as a class when the clone is expanded.

v_call clone_size cdr3_aa
TRBV5-4 NA CASSLGGQATYEQYF
TRBV5-1 NA CASSLGLGGFNEQFF
TRBV6-2/TRBV6-3 few CASSYGSPGGELFF
TRBV20-1 NA CSASWVRGQDQPQHF
TRBV19 NA CASSIAASGDWVKNIQYF
TRBV9 NA CASSGLARSTDTQYF
TRBV2 NA CASSPTGYTEAFF
TRBV2 NA CASRPRTFSPTDTQYF
TRBV19 NA CASSTPSLGANVLTF
TRBV2 NA CASSGGQGIVYGYTF
TRBV4-3 once CASSQNRGAKEKLFF
TRBV9 NA CASSGTGDFYNEQFF
TRBV5-5 NA CASSETSGRVYEQYF
TRBV5-4 NA CASSLSSGGEQYF
TRBV19 NA CASRDTLEAFF
TRBV18 few CASSPFGGKTNNEQFF
TRBV19 NA CASSPGTVQPQHF
TRBV6-5 NA CATRLAKYNEQFF
TRBV12-3/TRBV12-4 NA CASSFQDSYGYTF
TRBV5-1 NA CASSPPTSGTADTQYF
TRBV7-9 once CASSLGWGRGNQPQHF
TRBV7-9 NA CASSFPSGGLNNEQFF
TRBV6-4 NA CASSEEQAGSNEQFF
TRBV11-2 NA CASSGGDGYTF
TRBV2 NA CASIAVLLKPARGGYTF
TRBV20-1 NA CSAMADNEQFF
TRBV19 NA CATQLRDGGNEQFF
TRBV12-3/TRBV12-4 NA CASSLQGWTEAFF
TRBV7-2 NA CASRRSVAGGADTQYF
TRBV6-1 once CASSETVSQPQHF
TRBV7-2 NA CASSFPGQGFGYTF
TRBV3-1/TRBV3-2 NA CASSQGTGNTEAFF
TRBV3-1/TRBV3-2 NA CASSLRRGGSGGYEQYF
TRBV3-1/TRBV3-2 NA CASSQVAGGPSYEQYF
TRBV18 NA CASSPGQPNSPLHF
TRBV5-4 NA CASRQSGSYNEQFF
TRBV5-1 NA CASSPDGAGANVLTF